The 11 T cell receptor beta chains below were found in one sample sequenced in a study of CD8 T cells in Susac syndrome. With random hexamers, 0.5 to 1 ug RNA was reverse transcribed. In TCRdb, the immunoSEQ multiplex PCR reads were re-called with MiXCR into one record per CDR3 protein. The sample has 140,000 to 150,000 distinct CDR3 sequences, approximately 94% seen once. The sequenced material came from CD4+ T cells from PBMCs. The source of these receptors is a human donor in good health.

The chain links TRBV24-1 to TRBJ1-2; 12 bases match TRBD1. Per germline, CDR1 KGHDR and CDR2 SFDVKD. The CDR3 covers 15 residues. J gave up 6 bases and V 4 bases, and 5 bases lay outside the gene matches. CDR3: CATSEGTGGVDGYTF. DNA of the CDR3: TGTGCCACCAGTGAGGGGACAGGGGGCGTTGATGGCTACACCTTC.

The DNA for the CDR3 is TGTGCCAGCAGCTTGGAGGGACGTGACTATGGCTACACCTTC. It specifies CASSLEGRDYGYTF. The genes are TRBV5-4 and TRBJ1-2, with D tentatively TRBD1 (5 bases). The CDR3 has 14 amino acids. Trimming removed 0 bases at V and 3 bases at J, with 9 bases between. Germline-derived CDR1 and CDR2 are SGHNT and YYREEE (reference sequence).

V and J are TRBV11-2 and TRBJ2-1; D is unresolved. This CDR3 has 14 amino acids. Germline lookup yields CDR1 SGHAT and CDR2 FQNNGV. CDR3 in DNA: TGTGCGTCACTTCGGGTTTCTCCTGACAATGAGCAGTTCTTC. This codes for CASLRVSPDNEQFF.

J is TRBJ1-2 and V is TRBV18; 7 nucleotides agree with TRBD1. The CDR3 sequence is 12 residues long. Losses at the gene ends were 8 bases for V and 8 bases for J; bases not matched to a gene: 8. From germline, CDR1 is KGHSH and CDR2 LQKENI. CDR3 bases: TGTGCCAGCCTCCGAGGGGGCGAGGGCTACACCTTC. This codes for CASLRGGEGYTF.

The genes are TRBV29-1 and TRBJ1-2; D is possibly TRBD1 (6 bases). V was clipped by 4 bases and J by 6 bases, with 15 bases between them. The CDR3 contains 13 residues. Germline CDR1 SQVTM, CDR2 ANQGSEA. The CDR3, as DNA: TGCAGCGTTGGCCATCCGGACAGAAATGGCTACACCTTC. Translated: CSVGHPDRNGYTF. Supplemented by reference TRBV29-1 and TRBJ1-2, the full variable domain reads SAVISQKPSRDICQRGTSLTIQCQVDSQVTMMFWYRQQPGQSLTLIATANQGSEATYESGFVIDKFPISRPNLTFSTLTVSNMSPEDSSIYLCSVGHPDRNGYTFGSGTRLTVV.

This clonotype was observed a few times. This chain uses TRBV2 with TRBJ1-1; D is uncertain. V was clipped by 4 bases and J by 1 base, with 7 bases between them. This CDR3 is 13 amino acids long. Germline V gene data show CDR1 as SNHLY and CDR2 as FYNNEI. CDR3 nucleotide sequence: TGTGCCAGCAGTGGAGCCCCGAACACTGAAGCTTTCTTT. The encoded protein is CASSGAPNTEAFF.

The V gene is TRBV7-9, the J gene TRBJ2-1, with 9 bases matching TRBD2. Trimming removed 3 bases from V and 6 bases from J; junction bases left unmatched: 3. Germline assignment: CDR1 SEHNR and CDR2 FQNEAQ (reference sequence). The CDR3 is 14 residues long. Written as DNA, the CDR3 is TGTGCCAGCAGCTTGGCGGGAGGGGGCAATGAGCAGTTCTTC. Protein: CASSLAGGGNEQFF. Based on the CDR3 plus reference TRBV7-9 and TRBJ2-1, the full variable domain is DTGVSQNPRHKITKRGQNVTFRCDPISEHNRLYWYRQTLGQGPEFLTYFQNEAQLEKSRLLSDRFSAERPKGSFSTLEIQRTEQGDSAMYLCASSLAGGGNEQFFGPGTRLTVL.

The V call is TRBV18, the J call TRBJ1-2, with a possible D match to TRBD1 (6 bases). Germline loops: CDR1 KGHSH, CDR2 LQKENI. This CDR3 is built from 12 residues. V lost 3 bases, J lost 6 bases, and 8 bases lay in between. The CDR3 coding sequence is TGTGCCAGCTCACCGCCAGGGGATGGCTACACCTTC. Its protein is CASSPPGDGYTF.

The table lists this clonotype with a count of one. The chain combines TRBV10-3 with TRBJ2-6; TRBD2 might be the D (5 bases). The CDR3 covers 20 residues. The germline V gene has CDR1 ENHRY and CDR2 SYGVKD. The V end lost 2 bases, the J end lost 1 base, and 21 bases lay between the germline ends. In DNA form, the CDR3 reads TGTGCCATCAGTGAGGTAGTAAAGGAGGTACAAAAATCTGGGGCCAACGTCCTGACTTTC. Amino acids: CAISEVVKEVQKSGANVLTF.

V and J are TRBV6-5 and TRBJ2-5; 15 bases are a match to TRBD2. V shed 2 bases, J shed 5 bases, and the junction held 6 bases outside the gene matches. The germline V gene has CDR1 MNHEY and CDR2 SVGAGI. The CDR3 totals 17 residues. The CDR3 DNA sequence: TGTGCCAGCAGTTACGGACTAGCGGGAGGGCCATGGGAGACCCAGTACTTC. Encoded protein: CASSYGLAGGPWETQYF.

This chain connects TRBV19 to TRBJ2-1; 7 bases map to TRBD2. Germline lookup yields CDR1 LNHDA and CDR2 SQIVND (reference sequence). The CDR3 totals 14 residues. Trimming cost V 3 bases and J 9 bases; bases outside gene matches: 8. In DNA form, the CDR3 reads TGTGCCAGTAGTATGGGCGGGAGTTATAGTGAGCAGTTCTTC. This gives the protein CASSMGGSYSEQFF.